The T cell receptor beta chain described here comes from a study of control samples from healthy donors and cancer patients (dated by TCRdb to about 2020). V lost 3 bases and J lost 1 base; the stretch between them is 6 bases long. From its cysteine to its phenylalanine, the CDR3 spans 13 amino acids. Of all the DNA, just the CDR3 is kept, 39 bases in frame from base 1. As encoded in the germline V gene, CDR1 is KGHSH while CDR2 is LQKENI. In regard to this clone: Its antigen is currently not known. No much larger clonotype is one base removed from it; base qualities were not supplied.

Library creation used the immunoSEQ multiplex PCR assay. TCRdb obtained this table from immuneACCESS and retained in-frame rearrangements with V and J assigned. These tables miss some clones; where compared with another copy, unresolved V genes account for less than half of the shortfall, and the remainder is unexplained. Across this sample there are about 160,000 clones, with 94% seen only once. Of the sample, approximately 15% is held by the ten largest clones. This sequence was found in a man in his fifties or sixties with colorectal cancer. Material for sequencing was PBMCs. The chain links TRBV18 with TRBJ1-1; the D gene is unclear. The nucleotide sequence reads TGTGCCAGCTCACCGAAGGGGAACACTGAAGCTTTCTTT. This translates into CASSPKGNTEAFF.